One T cell receptor beta chain is described in this entry. It has no known antigen specificity. Per-base qualities were not stored, and no clone one base away is much larger. TCRbeta CDR3 regions were amplified from genomic DNA by means of the immunoSEQ Assay, a bias-controlled multiplex PCR. As for how the authors treated the data: The number of nucleated cells in each sample was estimated by amplification of reference gene primers within the assay. To quantify the absolute abundance of each unique TCRbeta CDR3 rearrangement, sequence reads were collapsed and filtered. For each sample, productive Simpson clonality was calculated by taking the square root of Simpson's diversity index across productive rearrangements. The clones in this table, taken by TCRdb from immuneACCESS, are in-frame only. Not every clone is retained; where verified, under half of the shortfall comes from an unresolved V gene, and the cause of the rest is unknown. V, J and clone size are taken as reported in that table, and D and trimming were inferred from the DNA itself. The sample table records roughly 280,000 clones; around 93% of these occur just once. The ten top clones hold roughly 2.9% of the sample.

Based on the germline V gene, the CDR1 and CDR2 sequences are SQVTM and ANQGSEA. Including cysteine and phenylalanine, the CDR3 has 13 amino acids. Left in the record is the CDR3 DNA by itself, 39 bases read in frame from the first base. Trimming removed 2 bases from V and 2 bases from J, leaving 7 bases between the germline ends. The data were obtained in a study of blood T cell repertoires in COVID-19 (TCRdb year 2020). General notes on the study: Samples from collaborators originated in the United States, Italy and Spain and spanned both the acute and convalescent phases of COVID-19. The material from the prospective study consisted of cDNA or gDNA derived from T cells, B-cell-depleted T cells, or PBMCs. The dataset comprised deeply sampled blood TCRbeta repertoires from subjects exposed to, actively infected with, or recovered from COVID-19. The repertoires were made available in a free public database intended to serve as a resource for research on the immune response to SARS-CoV-2. Samples came from the ongoing ImmuneRACE study (first 160 participants) plus 1,254 subjects from 6 global collaborators. Nearly every sample came with metadata listing a de-identified subject ID, COVID-19 status, age in years and sex. Where available, HLA class I and class II types were obtained from metadata supplied by the sample provider rather than from assay-based typing.

General study outcomes and caveats: Clinical and demographic metadata were provided uncurated, with the amount varying by source and participant.

Participants in the prospective study were aged about 18 to 90 years, lived in under 30 United States geographic areas, and enrolled through a virtual design. In the prospective study, cohorts were assigned on the basis of participant-reported clinical history obtained from a screening survey and a study questionnaire. A participant counted as exposed if, within 2 weeks of entering the study, that participant had been in contact with someone who had a PCR-confirmed or clinician-diagnosed COVID-19 case. Mobile phlebotomists in the prospective study collected whole blood, serum and a nasopharyngeal or oropharyngeal swab from every participant. Prospective study participants could optionally give additional blood draws and questionnaires over an approximately two-month period. Before DNA extraction, blood samples from the prospective study were shipped at room temperature or frozen.

The sequence derives from a man aged 40-49 years who had been exposed to COVID-19. Sequenced material: PBMCs or T cells enriched from blood (not recorded which). The V and J segments used are TRBV29-1 and TRBJ1-3; the D gene is not confidently resolved. The base sequence is TGCAGCGTTGAACGGGAGACTGGAAACACCATATATTTT. This translates into CSVERETGNTIYF.